The clone carrying this T cell receptor (beta chain) was seen a single time. This sample was included in a study of blood T cell repertoires in COVID-19. In the source study's methods: Estimated nucleated cell counts came from reference gene primer amplification. TCRdb's table, derived via immunoSEQ multiplex PCR, lists solely in-frame clones and lacks some. V and J calls and clone size are those listed in that table; D and trimming were worked out from the DNA. This sample has more than 95,000 clones, with 85% to 90% found just once. This CDR3 contains 15 residues. This clonotype was sampled from a human donor in a cohort sampled during active COVID-19. The material sequenced was peripheral blood. This chain connects TRBV21-1 to TRBJ2-1; the table's D call TRBD1 went unverified against the DNA. TRBV21-1 is a listed pseudogene. DNA for the CDR3: TGTGCCAGCATTATTCCGGGACAACCGAACAATGAGCAGTTCTTC. Residues: CASIIPGQPNNEQFF.